This TCR beta chain was documented in a study of cytomegalovirus exposure and HLA in healthy donors. The CDR3 spans 15 residues. V was clipped by 6 bases and J by 0 bases; unmatched bases: 7. The V gene's germline CDR1 is MDHEN and CDR2 SYDVKM. Details on this clone: Antigen specificity is unknown.

Study outcomes and limitations: As a later analysis showed, a missense DCLRE1C variant was linked to trimming of TCR beta V- and J-genes. The authors excluded some V segments, including TRBV6-2 and TRBV6-3, as indistinguishable. Later analysis showed TCR association rates varying by HLA locus, highest for DRB1 and lowest for HLA-C.

With 60 Vbeta and 13 Jbeta primers, the PCR was carried out. How the authors handled the data: A later analysis tallied about 80 million unique TCR beta chains, roughly 11 million of them shared. Assay used: immunoSEQ multiplex PCR; TCRdb lists only in-frame clones, some missing. D and trimming were read from the DNA, whereas the V and J calls and clone size are those reported in that table. The table records 200,000 to 250,000 clones, 65% to 85% of them present only once. The sample was PBMCs. The chain joins TRBV28 to TRBJ2-7, with TRBD2 identical over 8 bases. This clonotype was sampled from a man in his thirties or forties in good health and CMV-seronegative. CDR3 nucleotides: TGTGCCAGCAGCCGCAGCGGGGGTATCTCCTACGAGCAGTACTTC. The encoded protein is CASSRSGGISYEQYF.